The 10 T cell receptor beta chains below were found in one sample sequenced in a study of response to subunit inactivated influenza vaccine (dated by TCRdb to the late 2010s). Library construction relied on RT-PCR. The sequencer listed for this sample is Illumina HiSeq 2500. Starting from the raw public reads, TCRdb applied fastp trimming at Q25, assembled clones with MiXCR and retained in-frame beta chains. Every entry covers one CDR3 protein and lists the most common genes and DNA from its rows. Recorded for this sample are roughly 500,000 distinct CDR3 sequences; approximately 16% of them occurred a single time. Jointly, the top ten make up around 3% of the sample. The specimen comprised CD4+ T cells sorted from PBMCs, sampled around 25 months after vaccination. These receptors came from a man between 50 and 69 years old who received an inactivated influenza vaccine. Donor details come from another sample of the same person, matched by shared clones.

This clonotype was seen many times. The rearrangement uses TRBV4-1 and TRBJ2-5, with 8 bases identical to TRBD2. This CDR3 is 16 amino acids long. Germline V gives CDR1 MGHRA, CDR2 YSYEKL. The V and J ends lost 4 bases and 2 bases, in that order; junction bases with no gene match: 9. CDR3 amino acids: CASSPKAGARQETQYF. The CDR3 DNA reads TGCGCCAGCAGCCCCAAAGCGGGGGCCAGACAAGAGACCCAGTACTTC.

This clonotype was detected only a few times. The rearrangement joins TRBV3-1 to TRBJ1-6; unclear D gene. Trimming removed 5 bases from V and 8 bases from J, with 13 bases in between. This CDR3 is built from 14 residues. CDR1 and CDR2 (germline): LGHDT, YNNKEL (reference sequence). The CDR3 coding sequence is TGTGCCAGCAGCTCAGAGGGAGAATATTCACCCCTCCACTTT. Protein product: CASSSEGEYSPLHF.

The chain employs TRBV2 and TRBJ2-1, with D perhaps TRBD1 (6 bases). Germline V gives CDR1 SNHLY, CDR2 FYNNEI. The CDR3 loop spans 15 amino acids. V was pared by 2 bases and J by 6 bases, with 14 bases between. The CDR3: CASSERNRAGNEQFF. For the CDR3, the DNA is TGTGCCAGCAGTGAACGGAACAGGGCGGGCAATGAGCAGTTCTTC. The variable domain in full, with the rest retrieved from reference TRBV2 and TRBJ2-1, is EPEVTQTPSHQVTQMGQEVILRCVPISNHLYFYWYRQILGQKVEFLVSFYNNEISEKSEIFDDQFSVERPDGSNFTLKIRSTKLEDSAMYFCASSERNRAGNEQFFGPGTRLTVL.

The J gene is TRBJ1-1, the V gene TRBV12-3 or TRBV12-4; 8 nucleotides agree with TRBD1. The CDR3 has 13 amino acids. J lost 7 bases, V lost 4 bases, and 5 bases had no gene match. The CDR3 DNA follows: TGTGCCAGCAGTTCTTCAGGGGGCTTTGAAGCTTTCTTT. Protein: CASSSSGGFEAFF.

This clonotype has only a few counts. The CDR3 loop is CASRPGVYTEAFF. Written as DNA, the CDR3 is TGTGCCAGCAGGCCAGGGGTTTACACTGAAGCTTTCTTT. The rearrangement uses TRBV7-9 and TRBJ1-1; D possibly corresponds to TRBD1 (6 bases). The CDR3 is 13 residues long. The germline V gene has CDR1 SEHNR and CDR2 FQNEAQ (reference sequence). V was cut by 6 bases and J by 3 bases, with 11 bases left in between.

About this clonotype itself: It may be a read error: a sequence one base away is much more abundant. For the CDR3, the DNA is TGTGCCAGCAGCTTAACCACTAACTATGGCTACACCTTC. As protein: CASSLTTNYGYTF. The chain recombines TRBV7-2 with TRBJ1-2; no reliable D call. Germline-derived CDR1 and CDR2 are SGHTA and FQGNSA. V lost 2 bases and J 0 bases, leaving 4 bases between the germline ends. CDR3 length: 13 amino acids. The entire variable domain, with the rest obtained from reference TRBV7-2 and TRBJ1-2, is as follows: GAGVSQSPSNKVTEKGKDVELRCDPISGHTALYWYRQSLGQGLEFLIYFQGNSAPDKSGLPSDRFSAERTGGSVSTLTIQRTQQEDSAVYLCASSLTTNYGYTFGSGTRLTVV.

The genes are TRBV20-1 and TRBJ2-5; TRBD1 matches at 9 bases. CDR3 length: 12 amino acids. In germline, CDR1 is DFQATT, CDR2 SNEGSKA (reference sequence). J was trimmed by 4 bases and V by 8 bases; bases with no gene match: 5. Here the CDR3 DNA reads TGCAGTTACAGGGGGCTGGGAGAGACCCAGTACTTC. Translating gives CSYRGLGETQYF.

The chain uses TRBV20-1 and TRBJ1-5; the D gene is possibly TRBD1 (6 bases). This CDR3 region has 15 residues. The V gene's germline CDR1 is DFQATT and CDR2 SNEGSKA (reference sequence). V was clipped by 5 bases and J by 0 bases, with 14 bases between them. CDR3 DNA sequence: TGCAGTGCTGTCGTGGGGGGCCATAGCAATCAGCCCCAGCATTTT. Protein: CSAVVGGHSNQPQHF.

This sequence joins TRBV29-1 and TRBJ2-2, with 10 positions matching TRBD2. The CDR3 covers 15 residues. V shed 7 bases and J 4 bases; nucleotides not matched to a gene: 9. Per the germline V gene, CDR1 is SQVTM and CDR2 is ANQGSEA. In DNA form, the CDR3 reads TGCAGCGGGTCTTACGGGACTAGCGCCACCGGGGAGCTGTTTTTT. As protein: CSGSYGTSATGELFF.

This clonotype has ten or more counts. The chain carries TRBV18 and TRBJ1-2; unclear D gene. Trimming pared 2 bases from V and 8 bases from J, leaving 9 bases between. CDR1 KGHSH and CDR2 LQKENI come from the germline V gene. There are 12 residues in the CDR3. CDR3 protein: CASSPKSAGYTF. In nucleotides, the CDR3 is TGTGCCAGCTCACCAAAATCGGCGGGCTACACCTTC.